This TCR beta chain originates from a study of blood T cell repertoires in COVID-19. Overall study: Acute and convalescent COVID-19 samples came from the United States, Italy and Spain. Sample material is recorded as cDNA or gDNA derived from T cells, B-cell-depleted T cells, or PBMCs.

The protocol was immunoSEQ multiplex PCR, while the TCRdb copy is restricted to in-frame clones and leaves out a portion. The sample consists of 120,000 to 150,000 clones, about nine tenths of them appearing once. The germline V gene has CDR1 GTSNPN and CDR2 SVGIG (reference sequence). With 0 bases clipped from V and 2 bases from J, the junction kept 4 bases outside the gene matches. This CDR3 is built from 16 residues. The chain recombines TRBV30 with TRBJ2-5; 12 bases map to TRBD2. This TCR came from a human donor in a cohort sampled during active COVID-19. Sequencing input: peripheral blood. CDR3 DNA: TGTGCCTGGAGTGTCCTAGCGGGGGGGGGTCAAGAGACCCAGTACTTC. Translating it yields CAWSVLAGGGQETQYF.